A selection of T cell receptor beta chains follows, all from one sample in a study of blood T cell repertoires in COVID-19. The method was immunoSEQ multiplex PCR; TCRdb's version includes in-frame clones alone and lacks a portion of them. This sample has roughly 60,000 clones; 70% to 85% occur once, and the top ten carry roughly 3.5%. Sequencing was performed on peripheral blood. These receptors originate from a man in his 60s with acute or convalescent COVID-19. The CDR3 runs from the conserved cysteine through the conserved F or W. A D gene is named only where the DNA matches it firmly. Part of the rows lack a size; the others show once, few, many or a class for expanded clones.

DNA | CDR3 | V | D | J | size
TGTGCCAGCAGCCGGGGACTCCACGAGACCCAGTACTTC | CASSRGLHETQYF | TRBV11-3 | - | TRBJ2-5 | -
TGTGCCAGCAGCGTAGGCGTGGGGGGACAGGGGAATGAAAAACTGTTTTTT | CASSVGVGGQGNEKLFF | TRBV9 | TRBD1 | TRBJ1-4 | -
TGTGCCAGCGCTATCCGTACAGGGCAGGGCCTCTCGGGCTACACCTTC | CASAIRTGQGLSGYTF | TRBV19 | - | TRBJ1-2 | -
TGTGCCAGCAGAGGACGACAGGGGGATCGGAATGAAAAACTGTTTTTT | CASRGRQGDRNEKLFF | TRBV2 | TRBD1 | TRBJ1-4 | -
TGTGCCAGCAGTCTTCCGGGACAGGGAGGCTATGGCTACACCTTC | CASSLPGQGGYGYTF | TRBV2 | TRBD1 | TRBJ1-2 | -
TGCGCCAGCAGCTTGGATAGGAGCGGGGGGCAAATGGGTGAGCAGTTCTTC | CASSLDRSGGQMGEQFF | TRBV5-1 | TRBD2 | TRBJ2-1 | -
TGTGCCAGCAGCTTAGGTCCTACCGCCCCCAACGTCCTGACTTTC | CASSLGPTAPNVLTF | TRBV13 | - | TRBJ2-6 | few
TGTGCCAGCAGCTCAGCTGGGACTAGCGGGGGGGCCGTCACCGGGGAGCTGTTTTTT | CASSSAGTSGGAVTGELFF | TRBV5-8 | TRBD2 | TRBJ2-2 | few
TGTGCCAGTGGTCGGGGGGAGACCCAGTACTTC | CASGRGETQYF | TRBV7-9 | - | TRBJ2-5 | -
TGTGCCAGCTCACCAAAAGGACAGGGGGCGGGTTCACCCCTCCACTTT | CASSPKGQGAGSPLHF | TRBV18 | TRBD1 | TRBJ1-6 | many
TGTGCCAGCAGCGTAGCAATGCGAAATTCACCCCTCCACTTT | CASSVAMRNSPLHF | TRBV9 | - | TRBJ1-6 | -
TGTGCCAGCAGTTACAGGGGGCCAGCGAACACTGAAGCTTTCTTT | CASSYRGPANTEAFF | TRBV27 | TRBD1 | TRBJ1-1 | -
TGTGCCAGCAGCCCCCTAGCGGGGGGGAGTGAGCAGTTCTTC | CASSPLAGGSEQFF | TRBV14 | TRBD2 | TRBJ2-1 | -
TGTGCCAGCAGCTTAGGGCTAGCGGGGGGTACCCACAATGAGCAGTTCTTC | CASSLGLAGGTHNEQFF | TRBV7-3 | TRBD2 | TRBJ2-1 | -
TGTGCTAGTGGTTTGGGACAGGGGAGACCCCAGCATTTT | CASGLGQGRPQHF | TRBV12-5 | TRBD1 | TRBJ1-5 | few
TGTGCCAGTGAATCTCAGGGCTGGAACACTGAAGCTTTCTTT | CASESQGWNTEAFF | TRBV19 | - | TRBJ1-1 | -
TGCGCCAGCAGCTTGGGTGGGACAGCACCCTACGAGCAGTACTTC | CASSLGGTAPYEQYF | TRBV5-1 | TRBD1 | TRBJ2-7 | once
TGTGCCAGCAGCTTAAGTGGAGGGAGTAACACTGAAGCTTTCTTT | CASSLSGGSNTEAFF | TRBV7-2 | - | TRBJ1-1 | -
TGTGCCACCAGTGATTCGGGGGTAACTACGAACACTGAAGCTTTCTTT | CATSDSGVTTNTEAFF | TRBV24-1 | - | TRBJ1-1 | -
TGTGCCAGCTCCCTCCTGACTGGAAGCTCCTACAATGAGCAGTTCTTC | CASSLLTGSSYNEQFF | TRBV18 | - | TRBJ2-1 | few
TGTGCCAGCAGACTAGCGGGGGTGAATGAGCAGTTCTTC | CASRLAGVNEQFF | TRBV6-6 | TRBD2 | TRBJ2-1 | -
TGTGCCAGCAGCTCAACCAGGGCGTCTTCTGGCTACACCTTC | CASSSTRASSGYTF | TRBV14 | - | TRBJ1-2 | -
TGTGCCAGCAGCTTAGCTGTCCGGCGGGACAGGGGGCTCGCGAACACCGGGGAGCTGTTTTTT | CASSLAVRRDRGLANTGELFF | TRBV7-8 | TRBD1 | TRBJ2-2 | -
TGTGCCAGCAGTTACTCGAGCGGGAACAATGAGCAGTTCTTC | CASSYSSGNNEQFF | TRBV6-5 | TRBD2 | TRBJ2-1 | -
TGCAGCTCCGACAGGGCAACGGACAATGAGCAGTTCTTC | CSSDRATDNEQFF | TRBV29-1 | TRBD1 | TRBJ2-1 | -
TGTGCCAGCAGCTTAGTACAGGGGGGGCCTGACTTC | CASSLVQGGPDF | TRBV13 | TRBD1 | TRBJ1-2 | -